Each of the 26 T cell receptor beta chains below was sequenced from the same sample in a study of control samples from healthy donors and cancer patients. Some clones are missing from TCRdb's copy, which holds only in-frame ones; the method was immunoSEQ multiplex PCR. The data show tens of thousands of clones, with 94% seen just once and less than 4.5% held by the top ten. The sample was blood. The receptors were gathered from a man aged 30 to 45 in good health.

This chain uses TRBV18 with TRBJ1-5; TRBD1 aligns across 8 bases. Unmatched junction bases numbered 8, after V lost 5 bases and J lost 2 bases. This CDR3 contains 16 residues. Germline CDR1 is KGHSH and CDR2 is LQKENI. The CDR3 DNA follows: TGTGCCAGCTCAAGCTCAGGGGGCAGGGGCAATCAGCCCCAGCATTTT. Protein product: CASSSSGGRGNQPQHF.

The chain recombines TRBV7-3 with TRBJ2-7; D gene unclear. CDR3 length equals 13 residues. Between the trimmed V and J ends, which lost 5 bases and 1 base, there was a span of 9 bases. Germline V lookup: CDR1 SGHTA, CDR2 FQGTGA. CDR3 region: CASSLGRSYEQYF. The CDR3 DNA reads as TGTGCCAGCAGCCTAGGCCGATCCTACGAGCAGTACTTC.

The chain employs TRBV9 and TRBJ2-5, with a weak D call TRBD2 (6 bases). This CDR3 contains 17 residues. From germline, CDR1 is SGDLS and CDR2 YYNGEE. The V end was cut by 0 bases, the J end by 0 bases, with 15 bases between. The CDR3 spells CASSVGGSGPYQETQYF. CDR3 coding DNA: TGTGCCAGCAGCGTAGGAGGAAGCGGGCCCTACCAAGAGACCCAGTACTTC. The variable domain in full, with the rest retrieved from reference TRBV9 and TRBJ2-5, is DSGVTQTPKHLITATGQRVTLRCSPRSGDLSVYWYQQSLDQGLQFLIQYYNGEERAKGNILERFSAQQFPDLHSELNLSSLELGDSALYFCASSVGGSGPYQETQYFGPGTRLLVL.

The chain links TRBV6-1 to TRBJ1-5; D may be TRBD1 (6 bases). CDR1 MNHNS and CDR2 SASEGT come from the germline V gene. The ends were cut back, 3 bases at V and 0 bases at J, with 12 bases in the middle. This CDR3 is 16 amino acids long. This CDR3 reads CASSDALTGSNQPQHF. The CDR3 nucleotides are TGTGCCAGCAGTGACGCCCTGACAGGTAGCAATCAGCCCCAGCATTTT.

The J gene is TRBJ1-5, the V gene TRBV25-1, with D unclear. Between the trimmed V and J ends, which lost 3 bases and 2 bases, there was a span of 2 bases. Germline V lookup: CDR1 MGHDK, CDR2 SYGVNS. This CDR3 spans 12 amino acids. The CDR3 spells CASSDGNQPQHF. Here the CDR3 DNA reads TGTGCCAGCAGTGACGGCAATCAGCCCCAGCATTTT.

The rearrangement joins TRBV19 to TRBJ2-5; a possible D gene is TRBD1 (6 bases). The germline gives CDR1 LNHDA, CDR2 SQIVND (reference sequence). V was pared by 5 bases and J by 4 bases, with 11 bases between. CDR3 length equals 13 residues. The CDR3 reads CASSLGQSETQYF. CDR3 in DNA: TGTGCCAGTAGTTTGGGACAATCAGAGACCCAGTACTTC.

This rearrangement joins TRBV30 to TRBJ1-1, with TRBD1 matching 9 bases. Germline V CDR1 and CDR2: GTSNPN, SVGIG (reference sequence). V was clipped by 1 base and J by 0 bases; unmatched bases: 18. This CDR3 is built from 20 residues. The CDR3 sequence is CAWSDSDRGPRPFMNTEAFF. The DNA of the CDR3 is TGTGCCTGGAGTGACTCGGACAGGGGCCCTCGTCCCTTCATGAACACTGAAGCTTTCTTT.

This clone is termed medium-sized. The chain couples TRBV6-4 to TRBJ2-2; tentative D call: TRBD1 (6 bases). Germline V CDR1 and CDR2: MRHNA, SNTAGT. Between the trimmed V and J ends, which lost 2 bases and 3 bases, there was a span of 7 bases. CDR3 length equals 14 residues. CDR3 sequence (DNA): TGTGCCAGCAGTGACCGACAGGACACCGGGGAGCTGTTTTTT. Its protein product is CASSDRQDTGELFF.

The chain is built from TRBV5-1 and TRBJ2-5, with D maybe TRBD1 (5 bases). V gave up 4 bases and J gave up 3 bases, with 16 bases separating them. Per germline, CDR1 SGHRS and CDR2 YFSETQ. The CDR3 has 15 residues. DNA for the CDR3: TGCGCCAGCAGCCCGGTAGAGGCAGGGAAAGAGACCCAGTACTTC. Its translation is CASSPVEAGKETQYF.

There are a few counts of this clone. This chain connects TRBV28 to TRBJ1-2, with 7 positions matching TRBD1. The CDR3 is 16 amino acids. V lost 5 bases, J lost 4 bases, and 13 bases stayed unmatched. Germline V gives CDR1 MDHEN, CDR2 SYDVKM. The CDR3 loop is CASSTRQGLILYGYTF. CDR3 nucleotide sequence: TGTGCCAGCAGTACCAGACAGGGACTCATCCTCTATGGCTACACCTTC.

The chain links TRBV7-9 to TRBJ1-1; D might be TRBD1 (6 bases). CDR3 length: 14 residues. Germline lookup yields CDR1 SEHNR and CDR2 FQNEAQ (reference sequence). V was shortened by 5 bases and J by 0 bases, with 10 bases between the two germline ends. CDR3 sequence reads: CASSQGQMNTEAFF. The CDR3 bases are TGTGCCAGCAGCCAAGGACAGATGAACACTGAAGCTTTCTTT.

The CDR3 protein is CASSLRTGSSGNTIYF. Here the CDR3 DNA reads TGTGCCAGCAGCTTACGGACAGGGAGTTCTGGAAACACCATATATTTT. V and J are TRBV9 and TRBJ1-3; 8 nucleotides line up with TRBD1. The trim removed 4 bases at V and 1 base at J, leaving 7 bases unmatched. This CDR3 has 16 amino acids. Germline V CDR1 and CDR2: SGDLS, YYNGEE.

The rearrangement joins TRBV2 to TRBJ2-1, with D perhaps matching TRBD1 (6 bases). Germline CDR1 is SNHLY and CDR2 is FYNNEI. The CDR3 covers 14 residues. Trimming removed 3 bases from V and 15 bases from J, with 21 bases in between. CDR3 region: CASSDTGRAGVAFF. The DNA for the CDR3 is TGTGCCAGCAGTGACACAGGGCGGGCAGGGGTGGCGTTCTTC. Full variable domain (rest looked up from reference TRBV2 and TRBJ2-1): EPEVTQTPSHQVTQMGQEVILRCVPISNHLYFYWYRQILGQKVEFLVSFYNNEISEKSEIFDDQFSVERPDGSNFTLKIRSTKLEDSAMYFCASSDTGRAGVAFFGPGTRLTVL.

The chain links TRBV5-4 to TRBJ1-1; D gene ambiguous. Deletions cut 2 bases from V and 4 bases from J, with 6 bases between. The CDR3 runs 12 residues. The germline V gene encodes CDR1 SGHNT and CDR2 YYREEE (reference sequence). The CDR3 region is CASSFQATEAFF. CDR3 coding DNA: TGTGCCAGCAGCTTTCAGGCCACTGAAGCTTTCTTT.

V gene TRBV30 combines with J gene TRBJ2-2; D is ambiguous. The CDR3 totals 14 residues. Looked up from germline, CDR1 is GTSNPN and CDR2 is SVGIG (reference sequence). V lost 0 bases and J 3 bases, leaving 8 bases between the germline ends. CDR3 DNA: TGTGCCTGGAGTGTCCTACTACACACCGGGGAGCTGTTTTTT. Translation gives CAWSVLLHTGELFF.

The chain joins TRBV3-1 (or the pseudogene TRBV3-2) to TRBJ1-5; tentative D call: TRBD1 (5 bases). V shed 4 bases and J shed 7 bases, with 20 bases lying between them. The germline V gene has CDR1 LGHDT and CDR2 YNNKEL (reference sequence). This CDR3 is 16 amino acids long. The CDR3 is CASSPGDPQDGQPQHF. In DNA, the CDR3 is TGTGCCAGCAGCCCCGGGGACCCACAGGATGGCCAGCCCCAGCATTTT.

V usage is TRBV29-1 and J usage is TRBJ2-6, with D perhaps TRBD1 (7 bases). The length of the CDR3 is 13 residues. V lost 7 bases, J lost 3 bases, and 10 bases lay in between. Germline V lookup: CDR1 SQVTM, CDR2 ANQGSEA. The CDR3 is CSGRGLGANVLTF. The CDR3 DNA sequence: TGCAGCGGGAGGGGGCTTGGGGCCAACGTCCTGACTTTC.

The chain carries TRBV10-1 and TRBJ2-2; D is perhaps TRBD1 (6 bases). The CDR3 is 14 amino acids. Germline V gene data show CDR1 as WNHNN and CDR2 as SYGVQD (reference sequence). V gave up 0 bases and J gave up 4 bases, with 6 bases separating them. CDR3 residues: CASSESGGTGELFF. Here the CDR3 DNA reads TGCGCCAGCAGTGAGTCAGGGGGCACCGGGGAGCTGTTTTTT.

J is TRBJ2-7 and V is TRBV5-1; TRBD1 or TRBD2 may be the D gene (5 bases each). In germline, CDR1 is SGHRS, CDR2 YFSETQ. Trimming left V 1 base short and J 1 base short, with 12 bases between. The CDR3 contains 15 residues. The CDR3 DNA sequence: TGCGCCAGCAGCTTGTGGCAGGGAGTTTCCTACGAGCAGTACTTC. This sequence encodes CASSLWQGVSYEQYF.

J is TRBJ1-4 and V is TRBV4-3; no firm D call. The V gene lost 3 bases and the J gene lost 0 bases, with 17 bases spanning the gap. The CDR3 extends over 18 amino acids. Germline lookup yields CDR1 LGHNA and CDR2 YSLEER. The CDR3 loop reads CASSQEAAGLATNEKLFF. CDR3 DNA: TGCGCCAGCAGCCAGGAGGCGGCAGGCCTAGCAACTAATGAAAAACTGTTTTTT.

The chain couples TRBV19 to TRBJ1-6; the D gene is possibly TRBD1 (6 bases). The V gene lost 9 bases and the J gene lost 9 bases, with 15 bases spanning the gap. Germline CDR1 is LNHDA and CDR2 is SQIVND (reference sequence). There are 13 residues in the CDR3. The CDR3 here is CASRQEGGSPLHF. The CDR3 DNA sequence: TGTGCCAGCCGCCAGGAGGGGGGTTCACCCCTCCACTTT.

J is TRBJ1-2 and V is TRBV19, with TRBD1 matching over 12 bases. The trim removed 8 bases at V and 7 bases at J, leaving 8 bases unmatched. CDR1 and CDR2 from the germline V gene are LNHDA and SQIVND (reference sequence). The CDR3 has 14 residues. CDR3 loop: CASAPGQGAAGYTF. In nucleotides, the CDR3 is TGTGCCAGTGCCCCGGGACAGGGGGCAGCTGGCTACACCTTC.

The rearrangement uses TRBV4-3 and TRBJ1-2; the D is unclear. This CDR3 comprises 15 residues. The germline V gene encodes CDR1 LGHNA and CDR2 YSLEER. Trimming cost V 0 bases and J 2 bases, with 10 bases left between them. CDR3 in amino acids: CASSQDRGSNYGYTF. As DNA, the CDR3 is TGCGCCAGCAGCCAAGACCGGGGTTCAAACTATGGCTACACCTTC.

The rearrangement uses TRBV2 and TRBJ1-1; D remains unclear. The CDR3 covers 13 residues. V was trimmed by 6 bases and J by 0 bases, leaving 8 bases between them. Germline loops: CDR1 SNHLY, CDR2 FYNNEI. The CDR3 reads CASRGSLNTEAFF. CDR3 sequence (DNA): TGTGCCAGCAGAGGCAGCTTGAACACTGAAGCTTTCTTT.

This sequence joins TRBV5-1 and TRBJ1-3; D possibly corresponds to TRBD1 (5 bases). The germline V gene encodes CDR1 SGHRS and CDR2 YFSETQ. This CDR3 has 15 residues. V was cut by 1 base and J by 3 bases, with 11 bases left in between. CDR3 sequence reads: CASSLPQGSGNTIYF. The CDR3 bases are TGCGCCAGCAGCTTGCCCCAGGGTAGTGGAAACACCATATATTTT.

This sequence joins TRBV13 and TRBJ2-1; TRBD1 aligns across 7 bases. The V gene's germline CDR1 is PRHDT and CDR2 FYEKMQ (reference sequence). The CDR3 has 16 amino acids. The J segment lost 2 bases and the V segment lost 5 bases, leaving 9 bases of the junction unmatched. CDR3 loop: CASSARDRGPYNEQFF. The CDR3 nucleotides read TGTGCCAGCAGCGCCCGGGACAGAGGGCCCTACAATGAGCAGTTCTTC.